This TCR beta chain was retrieved from a study of T cell responses to AZD1222 COVID-19 vaccine. Points from the study as a whole: It should be noted that donors were predominantly white British and more often female, and clonal diversity was possibly underestimated. After the peak T cell response, and only then, were repertoires sampled.

Repertoires were generated with immunoSEQ multiplex PCR, while TCRdb's copy carries only in-frame clones and drops some. The table has approximately 130,000 clones, more than 85% seen once. V was shortened by 4 bases and J by 4 bases, with 10 bases between the two germline ends. The germline CDR1 and CDR2 sequences are SEHNR and FQNEAQ (reference sequence). This CDR3 is 13 amino acids long. This clone was seen only once. Antigen specificity is unknown. The sequenced sample was peripheral blood, obtained on day 0 of AZD1222 vaccination. This sequence joins TRBV7-9 and TRBJ1-2; D gene ambiguous. This clonotype originated in an adult in good health. Here the CDR3 DNA reads TGTGCCAGCAGCTCAAAACCTTTCTATGGCTACACCTTC. Its translation is CASSSKPFYGYTF.